One sample yielded the 27 T cell receptor beta chains listed below, sequenced in a study of prognosis after radiotherapy for stage I lung cancer. The authors amplified TCR beta CDR3 from genomic DNA using two-round multiplex PCR. Amplification in first-round PCR relied on primers specific to each TRBV and TRBJ gene. MiXCR was run by TCRdb on the multiplex PCR reads, yielding one entry per CDR3 protein. The data contain some 39,000 distinct CDR3 sequences, about 24% of them singletons. This material consisted of PBMCs, taken before or after stereotactic body radiation therapy (not recorded which). These receptors originate from a donor over 45 with non-small cell lung cancer.

This clonotype turned up a few times. J is TRBJ1-1 and V is TRBV4-2, with 10 bases that match TRBD1. Trimming removed 3 bases from V and 4 bases from J; junction bases left unmatched: 8. This CDR3 comprises 16 residues. Germline V gene lookup returns CDR1 LGHNA and CDR2 YNFKEQ. CDR3 nucleotide sequence: TGTGCCAGCAGCCAGGCACCGGGACAGGGGAGCACTGAAGCTTTCTTT. Translating it yields CASSQAPGQGSTEAFF.

This clonotype was observed at least ten times. V gene TRBV12-3 or TRBV12-4 combines with J gene TRBJ1-2; no firm D call. The germline V and J ends were trimmed by 5 bases and 8 bases, with 12 bases remaining between them. This CDR3 contains 12 residues. The DNA of the CDR3 is TGTGCCAGCAGTGCCCCGCTAGGGGGCTACACCTTC. Translation gives CASSAPLGGYTF.

Details on this clonotype: A far larger clone lies a single base away; this is likely a read error. This sequence joins TRBV6-2 or TRBV6-3 and TRBJ1-5; D is ambiguous. CDR1 and CDR2 from the germline V gene are MNHEY and SVGEGT. The CDR3 covers 12 residues. The ends were cut back, 5 bases at V and 11 bases at J, with 13 bases in the middle. DNA for the CDR3: TGTGCCAGCAGTGAATCGTCTTGGTCCCAGCATTTT. Amino acid sequence: CASSESSWSQHF.

In the case of this clonotype: Given a much more abundant clone one base away, this may be a read error. The V gene is TRBV3-1, the J gene TRBJ2-7; 8 bases line up with TRBD2. This CDR3 region has 11 residues. CDR1 is LGHDT, CDR2 YNNKEL, per germline (reference sequence). This CDR3 reads CASIQGTRTSF. CDR3 sequence (DNA): TGTGCCAGCATCCAAGGGACTAGGACCTCGTTC.

The sample holds many counts of this clonotype. The CDR3 reads CSARGTKSSYNEQFF. As DNA, the CDR3 is TGCAGTGCTAGGGGCACCAAGAGCTCCTACAATGAGCAGTTCTTC. V usage is TRBV20-1 and J usage is TRBJ2-1, with D uncertain. This CDR3 has 15 residues. CDR1 DFQATT and CDR2 SNEGSKA come from the germline V gene (reference sequence). V lost 3 bases and J lost 0, with 12 bases in between.

This clonotype was seen at least ten times. V gene TRBV6-5 combines with J gene TRBJ2-1; D is tentatively TRBD1 or TRBD2 (7 bases each). The germline V gene encodes CDR1 MNHEY and CDR2 SVGAGI. The germline V and J ends were trimmed by 4 bases and 6 bases, with 19 bases remaining between them. The CDR3 is 16 residues long. DNA of the CDR3: TGTGCCAGCAGTTCTCCTCAGGGGGGGCCGAGCAATGAGCAGTTCTTC. Protein product: CASSSPQGGPSNEQFF.

This clonotype was seen repeatedly, ten times or more. This rearrangement joins TRBV29-1 to TRBJ2-7; 9 bases match TRBD1. Germline-derived CDR1 and CDR2 are SQVTM and ANQGSEA. This CDR3 region has 13 residues. Trimming at V came to 6 bases and at J to 4 bases, leaving 7 bases not matched to a gene. This chain's CDR3 is CSVRTGEKYEQYF. Written as DNA, the CDR3 is TGCAGCGTGAGGACAGGGGAGAAGTACGAGCAGTACTTC.

The sample holds many counts of this clonotype. The V call is TRBV29-1, the J call TRBJ2-5; 7 nucleotides line up with TRBD1. The V gene's germline CDR1 is SQVTM and CDR2 ANQGSEA. The CDR3 loop spans 13 amino acids. With 5 bases clipped from V and 1 base from J, the junction kept 4 bases outside the gene matches. The CDR3 sequence is CSVSDRVQETQYF. CDR3 sequence (DNA): TGCAGCGTTTCCGACAGGGTCCAAGAGACCCAGTACTTC.

This clonotype was detected many times. The junction shows a germline mismatch at one end, possibly a read error. The chain carries TRBV7-7 and TRBJ2-7, with TRBD1 matching 8 bases. Germline CDR1 and CDR2: SSHAT and FNYEAQ (reference sequence). This CDR3 is built from 18 residues. CDR3 residues: CASSLEGRQGARSYEQYF. For the CDR3, the DNA is TGTGCTAGCAGCTTAGAGGGACGCCAGGGGGCGCGGTCCTACGAGCAGTACTTC.

This clonotype was detected many times. The J gene is TRBJ1-1, the V gene TRBV6-1; D is possibly TRBD1 (5 bases). V was cut by 6 bases and J by 4 bases, with 18 bases left in between. Germline values: CDR1 MNHNS, CDR2 SASEGT. The CDR3 is made up of 15 amino acids. Here the CDR3 reads CASSSPGGLGTEAFF. For the CDR3, the DNA is TGTGCCAGCAGCTCTCCCGGGGGTCTGGGCACTGAAGCTTTCTTT.

At least ten counts were recorded for this clonotype. The chain has TRBV5-1 and TRBJ1-5; D perhaps matches TRBD1 (6 bases). Between the trimmed V and J ends, which lost 0 bases and 7 bases, there was a span of 14 bases. The CDR3 consists of 15 residues. Germline loops: CDR1 SGHRS, CDR2 YFSETQ. The CDR3 DNA sequence: TGCGCCAGCAGCTTGGAGGGGGATCCGGAACAGCCCCAGCATTTT. Protein: CASSLEGDPEQPQHF.

A word on this clonotype: A junction end diverges from the germline sequence, so it may reflect a read error. This sequence joins TRBV30 and TRBJ1-2; D ambiguous. The germline V gene encodes CDR1 GTSNPN and CDR2 SVGIG (reference sequence). The CDR3 loop spans 13 amino acids. The CDR3 DNA follows: TGTGCCTGTAGTGTTGGCGACTTCTATGGCTACACCTTC. Residues: CACSVGDFYGYTF.

This clonotype was seen repeatedly, ten times or more. The chain joins TRBV7-9 to TRBJ1-4; possible D gene TRBD1, 5 bases. Germline-derived CDR1 and CDR2 are SEHNR and FQNEAQ (reference sequence). Trimming took 5 bases from V and 3 from J, leaving 10 bases between them. The CDR3 has 14 residues. DNA of the CDR3: TGTGCCAGCAGCGGGGCTGGGGCTAATGAAAAACTGTTTTTT. Its translation: CASSGAGANEKLFF.

There are many counts of this clonotype. CDR3 region: CASSLAARGSPLHF. In DNA form, the CDR3 reads TGTGCCAGCAGCTTAGCTGCTAGGGGTTCACCCCTCCACTTT. The V and J genes are TRBV7-9 and TRBJ1-6; TRBD1 is a possible D gene (5 bases). The germline V gene has CDR1 SEHNR and CDR2 FQNEAQ (reference sequence). V was pared by 0 bases and J by 9 bases, with 9 bases between. The CDR3 loop spans 14 amino acids.

Many counts were recorded for this clonotype. This chain uses TRBV15 with TRBJ1-2; possible D gene TRBD1, 6 bases. V lost 0 bases, J lost 5 bases, and 16 bases lay in between. CDR1 and CDR2 from the germline V gene are LNHNV and YYDKDF (reference sequence). The CDR3 has 16 amino acids. The CDR3 loop reads CATSRDRQGRGYGYTF. CDR3 in DNA: TGTGCCACCAGCAGAGATAGGCAGGGGCGAGGTTATGGCTACACCTTC.

This clonotype was recorded at least ten times. The chain links TRBV6-5 to TRBJ1-4; D is unresolved. Trimming took off 4 bases at V and 1 base at J, with 7 bases between the two ends. The CDR3 covers 14 residues. Germline CDR1 is MNHEY and CDR2 is SVGAGI. In DNA, the CDR3 is TGTGCCAGCAGTTTTTTAAGAACTAATGAAAAACTGTTTTTT. It encodes CASSFLRTNEKLFF.

This clonotype appeared many times. The chain couples TRBV7-6 to TRBJ2-2; D perhaps matches TRBD1 (7 bases). The CDR3 length is 16 residues. The V end lost 3 bases, the J end lost 4 bases, and 15 bases lay between the germline ends. Germline CDR1 SGHVS, CDR2 FNYEAQ. CDR3 residues: CASSFRQGGITGELFF. DNA for the CDR3: TGTGCCAGCAGCTTTAGGCAGGGGGGCATCACCGGGGAGCTGTTTTTT.

This clonotype appeared many times. The chain links TRBV19 to TRBJ2-2; no clear D. V lost 5 bases, J lost 4 bases, and 8 bases lay in between. Germline CDR1 and CDR2: LNHDA and SQIVND (reference sequence). The CDR3 runs to 13 residues. The CDR3 nucleotides read TGTGCCAGTAGTGAAGGGATCACCGGGGAGCTGTTTTTT. Protein: CASSEGITGELFF.

This clonotype was counted ten times or more. This rearrangement joins TRBV7-2 to TRBJ1-6; TRBD1 matches 9 bases. The CDR3 spans 19 residues. In germline, CDR1 is SGHTA, CDR2 FQGNSA. The V gene end was trimmed by 11 bases and the J gene end by 1 base; junction bases not matched to a gene: 18. The CDR3 region is CAAGPGTGRGWSYNSPLHF. CDR3 bases: TGTGCCGCCGGCCCGGGGACAGGGAGGGGATGGTCCTATAATTCACCCCTCCACTTT.

This clonotype was recorded many times. The chain couples TRBV5-6 to TRBJ1-6; 9 bases match TRBD1. The CDR3 runs 16 residues. J gave up 7 bases and V 0 bases, and 5 bases lay outside the gene matches. Germline loops: CDR1 SGHDT, CDR2 YYEEEE. CDR3 nucleotide sequence: TGTGCCAGCAGCTTGGTACTGGGACAGGGAAATTCACCCCTCCACTTT. Its translation is CASSLVLGQGNSPLHF.

Of note for this clonotype: The junction departs from germline at one end; a sequencing error may be responsible. V gene TRBV7-9 combines with J gene TRBJ2-1, with D maybe TRBD2 (6 bases). This CDR3 is 12 amino acids long. The germline V gene encodes CDR1 SEHNR and CDR2 FQNEAQ (reference sequence). CDR3 sequence: CVDTGEGNEHLF. The CDR3 region has the DNA TGTGTTGATACGGGGGAAGGCAATGAGCACCTCTTC.

A remark on this clonotype: Since a much larger clone is just one base distant, this may be a read error. V and J are TRBV6-5 and TRBJ2-7, with 11 bases aligning to TRBD1. The length of the CDR3 is 16 residues. CDR1 is MNHEY and CDR2 is SVGAGI in the germline V gene. The CDR3, as DNA: TGTGCCAGCAGTTACTCGCGGACAGGGGGCCTGAGGTCGGCGCACTTC. This sequence encodes CASSYSRTGGLRSAHF.

This clonotype occurred many times. The chain couples TRBV5-1 to TRBJ1-3; D is unclear. CDR3 length equals 14 residues. Trimming took off 0 bases at V and 6 bases at J, with 10 bases between the two ends. Germline-derived CDR1 and CDR2 are SGHRS and YFSETQ. The CDR3 coding sequence is TGCGCCAGCAGCTTGGAGTCAGATGCAAACACCATATATTTT. Amino acids: CASSLESDANTIYF.

As to this clonotype: An end of the junction does not agree with germline; a read error may underlie this. This rearrangement joins TRBV6-2 or TRBV6-3 to TRBJ2-1, with D tentatively TRBD1 or TRBD2 (5 bases each). CDR3 length: 15 amino acids. Germline CDR1 reads MNHEY; CDR2 reads SVGEGT. CDR3 in amino acids: CASRRRGARLYEQFF. Written as DNA, the CDR3 is TGTGCCAGCAGGCGAAGAGGGGCCCGGCTCTATGAGCAGTTTTTC.

At least ten counts were recorded for this clonotype. The CDR3 region has the DNA TGCGCCAGCAGCTTGCAGTCCCAGCCCGGGACTGAAGCTTTCTTT. Amino acid sequence: CASSLQSQPGTEAFF. The V and J genes are TRBV5-1 and TRBJ1-1; no reliable D call. This CDR3 comprises 15 residues. Germline V gives CDR1 SGHRS, CDR2 YFSETQ. V gave up 1 base and J gave up 5 bases, with 15 bases separating them.

This clonotype was seen at least ten times. The J gene is TRBJ2-1, the V gene TRBV3-1; a possible D gene is TRBD1 (6 bases). Per germline, CDR1 LGHDT and CDR2 YNNKEL (reference sequence). V gave up 5 bases and J gave up 4 bases, with 9 bases separating them. The CDR3 contains 13 residues. Here the CDR3 reads CASSKGQYNEQFF. The CDR3 DNA reads TGTGCCAGCAGCAAAGGACAGTACAATGAGCAGTTCTTC.

This clonotype was detected ten times or more. The chain couples TRBV6-5 to TRBJ1-4, with a weak D call TRBD1 (6 bases). This CDR3 is built from 15 residues. V gave up 4 bases and J gave up 7 bases, with 16 bases separating them. CDR1 MNHEY and CDR2 SVGAGI come from the germline V gene. CDR3 region: CASSLQGGFTEKLFF. The CDR3, as DNA: TGTGCCAGCAGTTTACAGGGAGGTTTTACTGAAAAACTGTTTTTT.